These T cell receptor beta chains were read from a single sample in a study of T cell repertoires in cytomegalovirus infection. Each CDR3 protein is one row after TCRdb ran MiXCR on the reads. The sample lists some 940,000 distinct CDR3 sequences, about a third occurring once. Which antigens these TCRs recognize remains unknown. The sequenced sample was cultured CD8+ T cells from PBMCs, obtained from culture after CMV antigen stimulation. The receptor set was obtained from a human donor in good health (CMV status not recorded). Some clones in this sample may be carry-over from other donors' samples. The CDR3 runs from the conserved cysteine through the conserved F or W. Fields, in order: clone size, V gene, D gene, J gene, CDR3 DNA, CDR3 protein. D genes are given only for firm matches. Part of the rows lack a size; the others show once, few, many or a class for expanded clones.

few,TRBV7-3,NA,TRBJ2-1,TGTGCCAGCAGCCCAGGGCATTTCTCCTACAATGAGCAGTTCTTC,CASSPGHFSYNEQFF
few,TRBV20-1,NA,TRBJ2-5,TGCAGTGCTTTCGAAAGACACCAAGAGACCCAGTACTTC,CSAFERHQETQYF
NA,TRBV29-1,TRBD1,TRBJ1-3,TGCAGCGTTGAAGTTCTGGACCGGGACAGGGGGCTACTTGCTGATTTT,CSVEVLDRDRGLLADF
NA,TRBV7-4,NA,TRBJ1-2,TGTGCCAGCGGAACCTCATATGGCTACACCTTC,CASGTSYGYTF
NA,TRBV27,NA,TRBJ2-7,TGTGCCAGCAGCCCGGCCGGACCAACCTACGAGCAGTACTTC,CASSPAGPTYEQYF
NA,TRBV2,NA,TRBJ2-1,TGTGCCAGCAGTGAAGGGGGGTTCATCGACAATGAGCAGTTCTTC,CASSEGGFIDNEQFF
many,TRBV19,NA,TRBJ2-6,TGTGCCAGTAGTATTAGTGGGGCCAACGTCCTGACTTTC,CASSISGANVLTF
few,TRBV10-3,NA,TRBJ2-5,TGTGCCATCAGTGAGTCAGCTAGGCAAGAGACCCAGTACTTC,CAISESARQETQYF
NA,TRBV7-9,TRBD1,TRBJ2-7,TGTGCCAGCAGCTCCGGCGCAGGGGGAAAAAAGGACGAGCAGTACTTC,CASSSGAGGKKDEQYF
few,TRBV7-9,TRBD1,TRBJ1-2,TGTGCCAGCAGCTCCACAGGGGGCGTTATCTATGGCTACACCTTC,CASSSTGGVIYGYTF
NA,TRBV20-1,NA,TRBJ1-6,TGCAGTGCTAGGGACACTTCGGGGTTCCCTAATTCACCCCTCCACTTT,CSARDTSGFPNSPLHF
NA,TRBV9,TRBD2,TRBJ2-3,TGTGCCAGCACCGGACTAGCGGGGGGTAGAGATACGCAGTATTTT,CASTGLAGGRDTQYF
NA,TRBV7-8,NA,TRBJ2-3,TGTGCCAGCAGCCCCCTCGTGAGTATTGGCACAGATACGCAGTATTTT,CASSPLVSIGTDTQYF
few,TRBV12-3/TRBV12-4,NA,TRBJ2-7,TGTGCCAGCAGCCCACTTGTCTACGAGCAGTACTTC,CASSPLVYEQYF
many,TRBV7-2,NA,TRBJ2-4,TGTGCCAGCAGCTTAATCGCAGGTTTAGCCAAAAACATTCAGTACTTC,CASSLIAGLAKNIQYF
NA,TRBV28,TRBD1,TRBJ1-6,TGTGCCAGCAGTTACCAGGACAGGGGAGGTTCACCCCTCCACTTT,CASSYQDRGGSPLHF
few,TRBV20-1,NA,TRBJ2-3,TGCAGTGCTAGAAGCCGGGGGGCCTCCACAGATACGCAGTATTTT,CSARSRGASTDTQYF
NA,TRBV13,TRBD1,TRBJ1-1,TGTGCCAGCAGCCCGACAGGGGATAACACTGAAGCTTTCTTT,CASSPTGDNTEAFF
NA,TRBV12-5,NA,TRBJ2-2,TGTGCTAGTGGTCCGAGTGGGTTAACCGGGGAGCTGGTTTTT,CASGPSGLTGELVF
NA,TRBV12-3/TRBV12-4,NA,TRBJ1-4,TGTGCCAGCAGTTTATCGGGTCCGGCAACTAATGAAAAACTGTTTTTT,CASSLSGPATNEKLFF
NA,TRBV12-3/TRBV12-4,NA,TRBJ2-1,TGTGCCAGCAGTTTGGAACAGGGAGTGAGTGAGCAGTTCTTC,CASSLEQGVSEQFF
few,TRBV27,NA,TRBJ1-5,TGTGCCAGCATGCGGGGGGGAAGGTTTAGCAATCAGCCCCAGCATTTT,CASMRGGRFSNQPQHF
many,TRBV5-6,NA,TRBJ1-6,TGTGCCAGCAGCCCGGGGAATTCACCCCTCCACTTT,CASSPGNSPLHF
few,TRBV6-2/TRBV6-3,NA,TRBJ2-7,TGTGCCAGCAGTACCTTTACAGGAGGCTACGAGCAGTACTTC,CASSTFTGGYEQYF
NA,TRBV15,TRBD1,TRBJ2-3,TGTGCCACCAGCAGAGATGGGACACAGGGGGATGCGGGAGATACGCAGTATTTT,CATSRDGTQGDAGDTQYF
many,TRBV5-1,TRBD1,TRBJ2-5,TGCGCCAGCAACGTCAGGACAGGGTGGGAGCAAGAGACCCAGTACTTC,CASNVRTGWEQETQYF
many,TRBV7-6,TRBD2,TRBJ2-3,TGTGCCAGCAGCCTAGCGGGGAGTAGCACAGATACGCAGTATTTT,CASSLAGSSTDTQYF
few,TRBV28,TRBD2,TRBJ2-5,TGTGCCAGCAGCTCGGCCGGCAGGGAGGGATGGGAGACCCAGTACTTC,CASSSAGREGWETQYF
few,TRBV6-2/TRBV6-3,TRBD2,TRBJ2-5,TGTGCCAGCAGTTACTCTCCGGGTAGCGGGGACCAAGAGACCCAGTACTTC,CASSYSPGSGDQETQYF
NA,TRBV27,NA,TRBJ1-4,TGTGCCAGCAGGTCCCAAAGCCCCTCAACTAATGAAAAACTGTTTTTT,CASRSQSPSTNEKLFF
NA,TRBV14,NA,TRBJ2-5,TGTGCCAGCAAAGGGGCAAGGGGGTTCCAAGAGACCCAGTACTTC,CASKGARGFQETQYF
many,TRBV7-9,TRBD2,TRBJ2-1,TGTGCCAGCAGCCAGGGACTAGGGGGGTTTAACAATGAGCAGTTCTTC,CASSQGLGGFNNEQFF
few,TRBV12-3/TRBV12-4,TRBD1,TRBJ2-7,TGTGCCAGCAGTGGGGGACAGGGGCCTGCCTACGAGCAGTACTTC,CASSGGQGPAYEQYF
few,TRBV11-2,TRBD1,TRBJ1-2,TGTGCCAGCAGCCCCCGAGGTGGGGACAGGGGGCGTTACGACTATGGCTACACCTTC,CASSPRGGDRGRYDYGYTF
few,TRBV28,NA,TRBJ1-5,TGTGCCACCCTTACCTACCGCGGGCCCAATCAGCCCCAGCATTTT,CATLTYRGPNQPQHF
NA,TRBV27,NA,TRBJ1-4,TGTGCCAGCAGTCCCATGAGGGAGGAAAAACTGTTTTTT,CASSPMREEKLFF
NA,TRBV6-5,TRBD1,TRBJ1-2,TGTGCCAGCAGGCGGGACAGCCCTAACTATGGCTACACCTTC,CASRRDSPNYGYTF
few,TRBV12-3/TRBV12-4,NA,TRBJ1-1,TGTGCCAGCAGTTTAGTGGGACACGCTGAAGCTTTCTTT,CASSLVGHAEAFF
few,TRBV10-2,NA,TRBJ1-3,TGCGCCAGCACCCCCCGGACTGGGACCTCTGGAAACACCATATATTTT,CASTPRTGTSGNTIYF
NA,TRBV6-5,TRBD1,TRBJ1-1,TGTGCCAGCAGTTACTCGGGACAGGGGAGGGGCACTGAAGCTTTCTTT,CASSYSGQGRGTEAFF
NA,TRBV15,NA,TRBJ1-1,TGTGCCACCAGCAGAGGTGTCTCCGGGATGAACACTGAAGCTTTCTTT,CATSRGVSGMNTEAFF
many,TRBV7-3,NA,TRBJ2-1,TGTGCCAGCAGCTTAGGTCCAGGCCACTACAATGAGCAGTTCTTC,CASSLGPGHYNEQFF
many,TRBV7-6,TRBD1,TRBJ2-7,TGTGCCAGCAGCTTAGCGGTGACAGGGGGTTCCTACGAGCAGTACTTC,CASSLAVTGGSYEQYF
NA,TRBV27,NA,TRBJ1-1,TGTGCCAGCAGTACGCGGACTGAGAACACTGAAGCTTTCTTT,CASSTRTENTEAFF
few,TRBV20-1,NA,TRBJ1-6,TGCAGTGCTAGAGACAGGAAAAGCTCCTATAATTCACCCCTCCACTTT,CSARDRKSSYNSPLHF
NA,TRBV19,NA,TRBJ1-5,TGTGCCAGTAGCCCGGGTGGGGGGCTAAGTCAGCCCCAGCATTTT,CASSPGGGLSQPQHF
many,TRBV7-2,NA,TRBJ2-1,TGTGCCAGCGCCCGAAGGTGGGATGAGCAGTTCTTC,CASARRWDEQFF
few,TRBV27,TRBD2,TRBJ2-7,TGTGCCAGCAGTGGTAGCGGGGGCCCAGCCTACGAGCAGTACTTC,CASSGSGGPAYEQYF
NA,TRBV27,NA,TRBJ2-1,TGTGCCAGCAGTTGGACGCGAAACAATGAGCAGTTCTTC,CASSWTRNNEQFF
NA,TRBV5-6,NA,TRBJ2-7,TGTGCCAGCAGCTTATGGGGGCTGCAGGGCCACTCCTACGAGCAGTACTTC,CASSLWGLQGHSYEQYF
many,TRBV6-1,NA,TRBJ2-7,TGTGCCAGCAGTATGACAGGCGACTACGAGCAGTACTTC,CASSMTGDYEQYF